Below are 22 T cell receptor beta chains sequenced from a single sample in a study of early T cells in non-severe SARS-CoV-2 infection. MiXCR, run by TCRdb on the 5' RACE reads, gives a single entry per CDR3 protein. This sample has around 25,000 distinct CDR3 sequences; nearly 5% occur once, and the top ten carry less than 8.5%. The source material was whole blood. The receptors derive from an adult who was a healthcare worker with PCR-confirmed SARS-CoV-2 infection or an uninfected control (not recorded which).

This clonotype was counted many times. The chain carries TRBV20-1 and TRBJ2-1; TRBD2 agrees at 9 bases. CDR3 length: 14 residues. J gave up 9 bases and V 6 bases, and 12 bases lay outside the gene matches. CDR1 and CDR2 from the germline V gene are DFQATT and SNEGSKA (reference sequence). CDR3 residues: CSALRASGESEQFF. The CDR3 DNA follows: TGCAGTGCCCTCAGGGCTAGCGGGGAATCTGAGCAGTTCTTC.

This clonotype was seen repeatedly, ten times or more. The chain has TRBV14 and TRBJ2-7, with TRBD1 matching over 10 bases. There are 16 residues in the CDR3. CDR1 is SGHDN, CDR2 FVKESK, per germline. The J segment lost 2 bases and the V segment lost 0 bases, leaving 4 bases of the junction unmatched. The CDR3 DNA follows: TGTGCCAGCAGCCAAGATCCCGGACAGGGGGCCTACGAGCAGTACTTC. Amino acid sequence: CASSQDPGQGAYEQYF. Complete variable domain (other parts from reference TRBV14 and TRBJ2-7): EAGVTQFPSHSVIEKGQTVTLRCDPISGHDNLYWYRRVMGKEIKFLLHFVKESKQDESGMPNNRFLAERTGGTYSTLKVQPAELEDSGVYFCASSQDPGQGAYEQYFGPGTRLTVT.

The rearrangement uses TRBV3-1 and TRBJ1-2; D remains ambiguous. Germline lookup yields CDR1 LGHDT and CDR2 YNNKEL (reference sequence). The CDR3 has 14 amino acids. V lost 3 bases and J 2 bases, leaving 10 bases between the germline ends. The CDR3 is CASSQSGLNYGYTF. As DNA, the CDR3 is TGTGCCAGCAGCCAGTCAGGCCTCAACTATGGCTACACCTTC.

The chain has TRBV2 and TRBJ2-3; TRBD1 aligns across 8 bases. The trim removed 6 bases at V and 1 base at J, leaving 0 bases unmatched. This CDR3 is 13 amino acids long. From germline, CDR1 is SNHLY and CDR2 FYNNEI. The DNA for the CDR3 is TGTGCCAGCAGGACAGGGGGCACAGATACGCAGTATTTT. It is translated as CASRTGGTDTQYF.

This clonotype was found many times. The gene calls are TRBV19 and TRBJ2-3; possibly TRBD1 for D (6 bases). The CDR3 loop spans 14 amino acids. The V gene lost 3 bases and the J gene lost 5 bases, with 12 bases spanning the gap. CDR1 and CDR2 from the germline V gene are LNHDA and SQIVND (reference sequence). The CDR3 loop reads CASSMSQGRDTQYF. In nucleotides, the CDR3 is TGTGCCAGTAGTATGAGTCAGGGGAGAGATACGCAGTATTTT.

The sample holds many counts of this clonotype. The chain is built from TRBV2 and TRBJ2-3, with a weak D call TRBD1 (5 bases). Germline lookup yields CDR1 SNHLY and CDR2 FYNNEI. V was trimmed by 6 bases and J by 2 bases, leaving 12 bases between them. CDR3 length: 14 residues. Here the CDR3 reads CASSRTSFTDTQYF. CDR3 DNA: TGTGCCAGCAGCCGGACATCCTTCACAGATACGCAGTATTTT.

This clonotype was picked up a small number of times. The V call is TRBV12-3 or TRBV12-4, the J call TRBJ1-1, with TRBD1 as a possible D gene (6 bases). This CDR3 is 14 amino acids long. The ends were cut back, 5 bases at V and 1 base at J, with 11 bases in the middle. The CDR3 region has the DNA TGTGCCAGCAGTCCCGACAGGAGGAACACTGAAGCTTTCTTT. This translates into CASSPDRRNTEAFF.

This clonotype was observed many times. The chain has TRBV19 and TRBJ1-2, with TRBD1 as a possible D gene (6 bases). With 1 base removed from V and 2 bases from J, the gap between germline ends came to 17 bases. Germline V gives CDR1 LNHDA, CDR2 SQIVND (reference sequence). The CDR3 covers 17 residues. The CDR3 reads CASSIGVRQASNYGYTF. In DNA form, the CDR3 reads TGTGCCAGTAGTATAGGAGTAAGACAGGCGTCAAACTATGGCTACACCTTC.

The CDR3 region has the DNA TGTGCCAGCAGCTTTCTAGATCGGACTAGCGGGAGCTACAATGAGCAGTTCTTC. Translated: CASSFLDRTSGSYNEQFF. V and J are TRBV7-6 and TRBJ2-1; 13 nucleotides align to TRBD2. With 3 bases clipped from V and 3 bases from J, the junction kept 8 bases outside the gene matches. The CDR3 is 18 residues long. Per the germline V gene, CDR1 is SGHVS and CDR2 is FNYEAQ.

As concerns this clonotype: A read error may be the cause here, since a much bigger clone is one base away. The rearrangement links TRBV5-1 to TRBJ2-4, with 7 bases fitting TRBD2. The CDR3 spans 14 residues. Germline trimming cut 3 bases from V and 5 bases from J; bases unmatched to any gene: 5. The germline CDR1 and CDR2 sequences are SGHRS and YFSETQ. Here the CDR3 reads CASSSFAGENIQYF. Here the CDR3 DNA reads TGCGCCAGCAGCTCCTTCGCGGGAGAAAACATTCAGTACTTC. Complete variable domain (other parts from reference TRBV5-1 and TRBJ2-4): KAGVTQTPRYLIKTRGQQVTLSCSPISGHRSVSWYQQTPGQGLQFLFEYFSETQRNKGNFPGRFSGRQFSNSRSEMNVSTLELGDSALYLCASSSFAGENIQYFGAGTRLSVL.

This clonotype was picked up many times. The rearrangement joins TRBV11-2 to TRBJ1-1; tentative D call: TRBD1 (5 bases). The CDR3 totals 13 residues. V was cut by 5 bases and J by 7 bases, with 14 bases left in between. Germline CDR1 is SGHAT and CDR2 is FQNNGV. The CDR3 loop reads CASSVGTSSEAFF. The CDR3 region has the DNA TGTGCCAGCAGCGTGGGGACCTCCAGTGAAGCTTTCTTT.

The J gene is TRBJ1-6, the V gene TRBV4-1; a weak D match, TRBD1 (5 bases). The CDR3 runs 15 residues. The ends were cut back, 4 bases at V and 7 bases at J, with 14 bases in the middle. Germline loops: CDR1 MGHRA, CDR2 YSYEKL. CDR3 nucleotide sequence: TGCGCCAGCAGCCCCCCGTCGGGGGACAATTCACCCCTCCACTTT. It translates to CASSPPSGDNSPLHF.

At least ten counts were recorded for this clonotype. As DNA, the CDR3 is TGTGCCAGCAGTGGGACAGACTATGGCTACACCTTC. As protein: CASSGTDYGYTF. The gene calls are TRBV12-3 or TRBV12-4 and TRBJ1-2; 7 bases align to TRBD1. V was pared by 5 bases and J by 3 bases, with 0 bases of the junction left unmatched. This CDR3 comprises 12 residues.

This clonotype was recorded many times. V is TRBV10-3 and J is TRBJ2-1; maybe TRBD2 (5 bases). V lost 0 bases to trimming and J lost 4 bases, with 7 bases between them. This CDR3 region has 14 residues. Per germline, CDR1 ENHRY and CDR2 SYGVKD. CDR3 DNA: TGTGCCATCAGTGAGTCTCCGGGATACAATGAGCAGTTCTTC. Translating it yields CAISESPGYNEQFF.

Many counts were recorded for this clonotype. In DNA form, the CDR3 reads TGTGCCAGCAGCCCGGAGACAGGGACCGGGGAGCTGTTTTTT. Encoded protein: CASSPETGTGELFF. This chain joins TRBV7-6 and TRBJ2-2, with 7 nucleotides matching TRBD1. From germline, CDR1 is SGHVS and CDR2 FNYEAQ. V trimming: 5 bases; J trimming: 5 bases; junction bases outside the gene matches: 5. This CDR3 has 14 residues.

This clonotype was picked up many times. The chain combines TRBV20-1 with TRBJ2-3; 10 bases are a match to TRBD2. CDR1 and CDR2 (germline): DFQATT, SNEGSKA (reference sequence). The trim removed 6 bases at V and 1 base at J, leaving 10 bases unmatched. The CDR3 length is 16 residues. CDR3 coding DNA: TGCAGTGCCGCGAGTAGCGGGAGGCCACGCACAGATACGCAGTATTTT. Its translation is CSAASSGRPRTDTQYF.

The J gene is TRBJ2-2, the V gene TRBV6-5; D is unclear. This CDR3 has 14 residues. CDR1 MNHEY and CDR2 SVGAGI come from the germline V gene. Trimming removed 6 bases from V and 0 bases from J, with 8 bases in between. The CDR3 reads CASRPRPNTGELFF. The CDR3 DNA follows: TGTGCCAGCAGACCGAGACCGAACACCGGGGAGCTGTTTTTT.

Many counts were recorded for this clonotype. V gene TRBV4-1 combines with J gene TRBJ2-4, with TRBD2 identical over 11 bases. The germline V gene encodes CDR1 MGHRA and CDR2 YSYEKL. With 1 base clipped from V and 0 bases from J, the junction kept 2 bases outside the gene matches. The CDR3 spans 17 residues. The CDR3 bases are TGCGCCAGCAGCCAAGGGGGACTAGCGGTAGCCAAAAACATTCAGTACTTC. Protein sequence: CASSQGGLAVAKNIQYF.

This clonotype has at least ten counts. This sequence joins TRBV5-1 and TRBJ2-1; 7 bases line up with TRBD1. J gave up 7 bases and V 4 bases, and 8 bases lay outside the gene matches. CDR3 length: 14 residues. CDR1 and CDR2 from the germline V gene are SGHRS and YFSETQ. The CDR3 loop reads CASSAYRGRNEQFF. The CDR3 DNA follows: TGCGCCAGCAGCGCGTACAGGGGAAGGAATGAGCAGTTCTTC.

The sample holds many counts of this clonotype. The CDR3 region has the DNA TGTGCCAGCAGCCTGGAGGGCAGGGTTGGCACTGAAGCTTTCTTT. It codes for CASSLEGRVGTEAFF. J is TRBJ1-1 and V is TRBV5-5; the D gene is possibly TRBD1 (5 bases). CDR3 length equals 15 residues. Trimming took off 4 bases at V and 4 bases at J, with 17 bases between the two ends. Germline loops: CDR1 SGHKS, CDR2 YYEKEE (reference sequence).

This clonotype was recorded many times. The chain carries TRBV5-1 and TRBJ1-5; D might be TRBD1 (5 bases). This CDR3 contains 14 residues. V lost 2 bases, J lost 4 bases, and 10 bases lay in between. Germline lookup yields CDR1 SGHRS and CDR2 YFSETQ. CDR3 region: CASSFTGGNQPQHF. The CDR3 DNA sequence: TGCGCCAGCAGCTTTACTGGGGGTAATCAGCCCCAGCATTTT. The variable domain in full, with the rest retrieved from reference TRBV5-1 and TRBJ1-5, is KAGVTQTPRYLIKTRGQQVTLSCSPISGHRSVSWYQQTPGQGLQFLFEYFSETQRNKGNFPGRFSGRQFSNSRSEMNVSTLELGDSALYLCASSFTGGNQPQHFGDGTRLSIL.

This clonotype appeared many times. The V call is TRBV20-1, the J call TRBJ1-6; TRBD1 is a possible D gene (5 bases). This CDR3 spans 14 amino acids. V shed 1 base and J shed 6 bases, with 10 bases lying between them. CDR1 DFQATT and CDR2 SNEGSKA come from the germline V gene (reference sequence). In DNA, the CDR3 is TGCAGTGCTAGAGGAGAGGGACCTAATTCACCCCTCCACTTT. Translating gives CSARGEGPNSPLHF.